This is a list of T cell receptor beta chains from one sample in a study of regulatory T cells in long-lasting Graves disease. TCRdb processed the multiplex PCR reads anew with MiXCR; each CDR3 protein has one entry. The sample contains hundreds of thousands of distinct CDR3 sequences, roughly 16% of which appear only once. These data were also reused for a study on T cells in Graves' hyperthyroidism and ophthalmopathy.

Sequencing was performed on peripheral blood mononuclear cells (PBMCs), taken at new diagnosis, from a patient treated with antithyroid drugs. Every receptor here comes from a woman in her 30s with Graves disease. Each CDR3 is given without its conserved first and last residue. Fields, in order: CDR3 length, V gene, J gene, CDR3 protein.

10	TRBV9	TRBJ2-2	ASSVGSRELF
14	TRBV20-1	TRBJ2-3	SARRGLAGSLDTQY
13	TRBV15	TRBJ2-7	ATSRAGAGAYEQY
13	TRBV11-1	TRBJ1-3	ASSFAPDGGNTTY
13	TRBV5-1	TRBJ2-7	ASSSETGFSYEQY
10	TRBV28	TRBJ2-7	ASSRRPSEQY
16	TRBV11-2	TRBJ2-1	ASSASMPGLAGGNEQF
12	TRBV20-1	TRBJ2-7	SAEAGVPHYEQY
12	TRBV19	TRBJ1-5	ASSIGALNQPQH
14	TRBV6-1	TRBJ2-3	ATEKGTGTGTDTQY
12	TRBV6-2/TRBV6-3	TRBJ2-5	AAERQGGQETQY
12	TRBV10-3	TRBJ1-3	AANAMDGGNTIY
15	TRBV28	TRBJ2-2	ASSYSRQGAGTGELF
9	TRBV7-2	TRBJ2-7	ASSLYSEQC
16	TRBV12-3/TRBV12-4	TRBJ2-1	ASSLSPTSGRAVHEQF
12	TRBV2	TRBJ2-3	ASSLGDPSDTQY
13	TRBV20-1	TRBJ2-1	SASRGDPFYNEQF
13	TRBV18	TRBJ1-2	ASSDPVGTPYGYT
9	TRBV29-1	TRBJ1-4	SVRAGEKLF
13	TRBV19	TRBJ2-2	ATSRQELNTGELF
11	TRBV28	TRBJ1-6	ASTSSSYSPLH
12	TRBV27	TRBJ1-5	ASRGGQINQPQH
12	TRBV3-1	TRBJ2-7	ASSRGLAVYEQY
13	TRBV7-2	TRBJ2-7	ASSPRTGESYEQY
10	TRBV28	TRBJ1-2	ASSSENRGYT
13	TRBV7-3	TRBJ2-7	ASSSLGGMGDEQY
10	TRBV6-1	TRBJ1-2	ASSPSDYGYT
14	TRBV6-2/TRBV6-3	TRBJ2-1	ASSPRTSGSINEQF
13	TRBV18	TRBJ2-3	ASSPGGPATDTQY
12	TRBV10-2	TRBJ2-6	ASSAGTGANVLT
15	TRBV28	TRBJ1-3	ASSPMSGAKGENTIY
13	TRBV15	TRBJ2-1	ATSRPSGGFHEQF
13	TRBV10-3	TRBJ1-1	AISGPGGGNTEAF
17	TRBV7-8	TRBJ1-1	ASSLGNGLPRKMNTEAF
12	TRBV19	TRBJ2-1	ASSVELAGVEQF